A few counts support the clone carrying this TCR beta chain. Germline CDR1 is MNHNS and CDR2 is SASEGT. Trimming took off 2 bases at V and 12 bases at J, with 16 bases between the two ends. The CDR3 consists of 13 residues. TCRdb analysed the PCR reads with MiXCR anew, one entry per CDR3 protein. In the table there are 15,000 to 20,000 distinct CDR3 sequences, roughly 46% of which are singletons. This sample was taken from a study of tumor-infiltrating lymphocytes in oesophageal squamous cell carcinoma. This sequence was found in a female donor with esophageal squamous cell carcinoma. Source material: blood. The chain links TRBV6-1 to TRBJ1-1; D might be TRBD1 (5 bases). The CDR3 region is CASSELRGKESFF. The CDR3 region has the DNA TGTGCCAGCAGTGAACTTCGGGGGAAAGAGTCTTTCTTT.